This T cell receptor beta chain was recovered during a study of T cell responses to AZD1222 COVID-19 vaccine. Broader study findings: Spike-specific TCR breadth and depth grew following two AZD1222 doses. Donor demographics were predominantly white British with a female majority; clonal diversity may be underestimated.

It was second doses at about 4 or about 12 weeks that were pooled. Points on this clone: The antigen is unknown.

The table came from immunoSEQ multiplex PCR; TCRdb's copy has only in-frame clones and leaves some out. The sample yields around 200,000 clones, more than 70% seen once. Trimming removed 0 bases from V and 2 bases from J, with 14 bases in between. The CDR3 covers 16 residues. Per germline, CDR1 SGHDN and CDR2 FVKESK. The source was peripheral blood, collected 28 days after the second AZD1222 dose. This receptor was identified in an adult who received the AZD1222 COVID-19 vaccine. This chain links TRBV14 with TRBJ2-7, with a weak D call TRBD2 (5 bases). The CDR3 sequence: CASSQDLDRGTYEQYF. CDR3 DNA: TGTGCCAGCAGCCAAGATCTCGACCGAGGGACCTACGAGCAGTACTTC. The full variable domain, completed using reference TRBV14 and TRBJ2-7, is EAGVTQFPSHSVIEKGQTVTLRCDPISGHDNLYWYRRVMGKEIKFLLHFVKESKQDESGMPNNRFLAERTGGTYSTLKVQPAELEDSGVYFCASSQDLDRGTYEQYFGPGTRLTVT.